This T cell receptor (beta chain) appears in the sequencing data of a study of cytomegalovirus exposure and HLA in healthy donors. At the level of the study: The platform used for the 95 to 150 validation repertoires matched that of the approximately 670 first-cohort repertoires, a later analysis reported.

The junction had 6 bases not matched to a gene; V was cut back by 9 bases and J by 7 bases. Germline V gene data show CDR1 as SGHRS and CDR2 as YFSETQ. The CDR3 has 11 amino acids. The donors were part of the validation cohort of roughly 110 subjects. That cohort was separate from the first cohort, which comprised under 750 subjects. The assay was immunoSEQ multiplex PCR, and TCRdb's table has in-frame clones only and misses some. The sample has some 320,000 clones, about 90% seen once; the top ten hold approximately 1.2%. Broader study findings: Most sequenced TCRs were rare (though some public TCRs occurred in many donors).

Turning to this clone: No antigen is known for it.

The chain uses TRBV5-1 and TRBJ2-7; TRBD1 matches at 8 bases. The sequencing input was PBMCs. The receptor comes from a woman younger than 45 in good health and CMV-seropositive. This CDR3 reads CATGDRGEQYF. DNA of the CDR3: TGCGCCACAGGAGACAGGGGAGAGCAGTACTTC.